This T cell receptor beta chain was profiled in a study of shared clonotypes between healthy human individuals (dated by TCRdb to between 2020 and 2021). Regarding the study in general: A few men and a couple of women, aged 18 to 49 years, made up the cohort. For each donor, three plates each were used for CD4 naive and CD4 memory, two plates were used for CD8 naive, and one plate was used for CD8 memory. Blood TCR repertoires of five healthy adults were deeply sequenced to estimate repertoire size and the extent of clonotype sharing between individuals. To increase sequencing depth and limit assay-specific biases, different laboratories used diverse techniques to prepare libraries and sequence TCR repertoires. Between about 0.94 and 8.9 billion PBMCs per donor were obtained by leukapheresis.

The CDR3, from cysteine to phenylalanine, totals 15 residues. Only CDR3 DNA remains: 45 bases, in frame from the first base. CDR1 and CDR2 are read off the germline V gene as SGHDN and FVKESK. Trimming at the junction amounts to 0 bases on V and 0 bases on J, and the germline ends lie 8 bases apart. TCR CDR3 regions were amplified from genomic DNA by multiplex PCR using the deep immunoSEQ assay. Genomic DNA extracted from each cell subset was distributed evenly over all wells of several immunoSEQ 96-well plates, and each plate served as one replicate. For sorted subsets, roughly 200 ng genomic DNA, equal to 25,000 to 35,000 T cell genomes, was loaded into each replicate PCR. The purified libraries were quantified using a Qubit 3.0 fluorometer, sized with a Bioanalyzer 2100, and then quantified again using the KAPA Library Quantification kit. Each immunoSEQ 96-well plate was sequenced on its own single-read 150-cycle Illumina NextSeq 550 flow cell. In the original analysis: Because the immunoSEQ output included only junctional sequences and no quality scores, the filtering could not be the same as the filtering used for full-length reads. To assign V/J genes and CDR3, sequences were annotated using PyIR, a Python wrapper for IgBLAST v1.9, with IMGT germline references. Any read was removed if the V/J assignment was weak (E-value above 1e-6), the CDR3 was missing, or the read contained stop codons, out-of-frame junctions, or ambiguous translated residues. A V3J clonotype was defined by an identical inferred V gene, J gene, and CDR3 amino acid sequence. Percentage overlap between repertoires was computed as shared unique clonotypes divided by the size of the smaller repertoire. Repertoire richness was assessed with RTK rarefaction, the Chao1 estimator, and Recon v2.1 estimates of unobserved clonotypes. Generation probabilities for all TCRbeta clonotypes obtained by the gDNA method from four donors were computed using OLGA. The clones in this table, taken by TCRdb from immuneACCESS, are in-frame only. Not every clone is retained; where verified, under half of the shortfall comes from an unresolved V gene, and the cause of the rest is unknown. For V, J and clone size, that table is used; D and trimming come from the DNA. This sample has approximately 600,000 clones in its table, and 85% to 95% of those were observed once. The ten largest clones capture 0.11% of the sample.

Study-wide findings and limitations: Estimated clonotype richness was generally larger for naive than for memory subsets. Incomplete sequencing was indicated by rarefaction of sorted-subset datasets, despite the large sequencing depth. The small number of donors limited the genetic and exposure-history diversity represented. Compared with non-shared clonotypes, clonotypes shared by all four sorted-subset donors had higher generation probabilities. Pairwise subsampling led to the expectation that sequencing depth would affect the degree of clonotype sharing among donors. Across four donors, approximately 5% of naive CD4, approximately 3.5% of naive CD8, 2.3% of memory CD4, and under 0.45% of memory CD8 clonotypes were shared. Sampling was restricted to blood, and TCR repertoires in tissues likely differ from the TCR repertoires found in blood.

Note on this clone: It lacks a known antigen. The sample holds no much larger clone one base away, and base qualities are not on file.

CD8 naive samples were obtained by positive selection for CCR7 among CD45RO-negative cells, yielding a CD45RA+CCR7+ population from which TemRA cells were excluded. Healthy HIV-negative adults with no recently reported acute infections or vaccinations were included as donors. Every donor was a Caucasian adult residing in Nashville, Tennessee, USA. Blood was collected by leukapheresis, and PBMCs were isolated by Ficoll-Histopaque density gradient centrifugation and then cryopreserved in liquid nitrogen vapor phase. Purity and quantity of every magnetically sorted T cell population were checked by analytical flow cytometry. Genomic DNA was isolated from every sorted fraction and measured by UV absorbance on a Nanodrop 2000c.

The receptor's source is a woman in her thirties in good health. The chain uses TRBV14 and TRBJ2-5; the D gene lacks a confident call. Sequencing was done on a sample of naive CD8+ T cells sorted from blood. The cell subset or site label for this specimen denotes: CD45RA+CCR7+. Read as DNA, the sequence is TGTGCCAGCAGCCAAGATTTCAGTTACCAAGAGACCCAGTACTTC. Its protein reads: CASSQDFSYQETQYF.